The next 22 T cell receptor beta chains were all read from a single sample in a study of cytomegalovirus exposure and HLA in healthy donors. Vbeta (60) and Jbeta (13) primers were used in the PCR. Sequenced by immunoSEQ multiplex PCR; TCRdb stores in-frame clones only, minus some. The table has about 190,000 clones, approximately 80% seen once; the top ten hold 3.4%. The sample consisted of PBMCs. These TCRs come from a man aged 40-50 years in good health and CMV-seropositive.

This chain joins TRBV2 and TRBJ2-1; TRBD2 aligns across 12 bases. Germline CDR1 and CDR2: SNHLY and FYNNEI. Trimming cost V 6 bases and J 5 bases; bases outside gene matches: 11. The CDR3 runs 17 residues. This chain's CDR3 is CASSQTRLAGVNNEQFF. CDR3 coding DNA: TGTGCCAGCAGCCAAACTAGACTAGCGGGAGTAAACAATGAGCAGTTCTTC. Full variable domain (remainder filled in from reference TRBV2 and TRBJ2-1): EPEVTQTPSHQVTQMGQEVILRCVPISNHLYFYWYRQILGQKVEFLVSFYNNEISEKSEIFDDQFSVERPDGSNFTLKIRSTKLEDSAMYFCASSQTRLAGVNNEQFFGPGTRLTVL.

V gene TRBV4-3 combines with J gene TRBJ2-5; maybe TRBD1 (5 bases). Germline V gene data show CDR1 as LGHNA and CDR2 as YSLEER. Between the trimmed V and J ends, which lost 0 bases and 2 bases, there was a span of 10 bases. This CDR3 has 15 residues. The CDR3: CASSQEWTSQETQYF. The DNA of the CDR3 is TGCGCCAGCAGCCAAGAGTGGACATCTCAAGAGACCCAGTACTTC.

The chain uses TRBV5-5 and TRBJ2-7, with D possibly TRBD1 on 6 matching bases. Trimming took off 3 bases at V and 4 bases at J, with 14 bases between the two ends. This CDR3 comprises 14 residues. In germline, CDR1 is SGHKS, CDR2 YYEKEE (reference sequence). CDR3 protein: CASSSINREYEQYF. As DNA, the CDR3 is TGTGCCAGCAGCTCGATCAACAGGGAATACGAGCAGTACTTC.

J is TRBJ2-5 and V is TRBV7-9; D might be TRBD2 (5 bases). In germline, CDR1 is SEHNR, CDR2 FQNEAQ (reference sequence). The CDR3 has 14 amino acids. Trimming removed 5 bases from V and 5 bases from J, with 15 bases in between. Here the CDR3 DNA reads TGTGCCAGCAGCCTAAGTGCGGGTGTGGAGACCCAGTACTTC. It is translated as CASSLSAGVETQYF.

The chain is built from TRBV6-5 and TRBJ2-1; 9 nucleotides agree with TRBD2. J gave up 7 bases and V 4 bases, and 11 bases lay outside the gene matches. The CDR3 consists of 16 residues. Germline V lookup: CDR1 MNHEY, CDR2 SVGAGI. CDR3: CASSSHGAGGFNEQFF. The CDR3 DNA reads TGTGCCAGCAGTTCCCACGGGGCGGGAGGGTTTAATGAGCAGTTCTTC.

The chain links TRBV28 to TRBJ2-1; a possible D gene is TRBD2 (6 bases). Deletions cut 3 bases from V and 2 bases from J, with 8 bases between. The CDR3 has 14 residues. The V gene's germline CDR1 is MDHEN and CDR2 SYDVKM. DNA for the CDR3: TGTGCCAGCAGTTTTGTAGCGGCCTACAATGAGCAGTTCTTC. It translates to CASSFVAAYNEQFF.

The V gene is TRBV5-1, the J gene TRBJ2-2; 10 bases fit TRBD1. V trimming: 4 bases; J trimming: 4 bases; junction bases outside the gene matches: 13. The CDR3 sequence is 18 residues long. Germline CDR1 is SGHRS and CDR2 is YFSETQ. CDR3 nucleotides: TGCGCCAGCAGCCCTTGGAGCCCGGACAGGGGGAGCACCGGGGAGCTGTTTTTT. The encoded protein is CASSPWSPDRGSTGELFF.

Only one count was recorded for this clone. The rearrangement links TRBV7-8 to TRBJ2-1; 7 positions match TRBD2. Germline V gene lookup returns CDR1 SGHVS and CDR2 FQNEAQ. The CDR3 loop spans 20 amino acids. The trim removed 1 base at V and 5 bases at J, leaving 20 bases unmatched. The chain's CDR3 is CASSLVVGTVGRESDNEQFF. Written as DNA, the CDR3 is TGTGCCAGCAGCTTAGTCGTGGGGACCGTAGGGCGGGAGTCGGACAATGAGCAGTTCTTC. Full variable domain (missing parts from reference TRBV7-8 and TRBJ2-1): GAGVSQSPRYKVAKRGQDVALRCDPISGHVSLFWYQQALGQGPEFLTYFQNEAQLDKSGLPSDRFFAERPEGSVSTLKIQRTQQEDSAVYLCASSLVVGTVGRESDNEQFFGPGTRLTVL.

V is TRBV6-6 and J is TRBJ1-6; 7 nucleotides align to TRBD1. V shed 7 bases, J shed 8 bases, and the junction held 5 bases outside the gene matches. CDR1 and CDR2 (germline): MNHNY, SVGAGI (reference sequence). The CDR3 spans 13 residues. The CDR3 sequence: CASMTGLDSPLHF. CDR3 coding DNA: TGTGCCAGCATGACAGGGTTGGATTCACCCCTCCACTTT.

This clone was seen a single time. The rearrangement joins TRBV27 to TRBJ2-5, with D maybe TRBD2 (5 bases). CDR3 length: 14 residues. V gave up 1 base and J gave up 5 bases, with 11 bases separating them. CDR1 MNHEY and CDR2 SMNVEV come from the germline V gene (reference sequence). The CDR3 DNA reads TGTGCCAGCAGTTTATTGAGCAGAGGGGAGACCCAGTACTTC. This gives the protein CASSLLSRGETQYF.

This clone occurred a few times. Other DNA sequences in this sample translate to the same CDR3. V gene TRBV4-1 combines with J gene TRBJ2-3; 8 bases are shared with TRBD2. Germline CDR1 MGHRA, CDR2 YSYEKL. V trimming: 2 bases; J trimming: 3 bases; junction bases outside the gene matches: 4. The CDR3 is made up of 15 amino acids. CDR3 coding DNA: TGCGCCAGCAGCCAATCTAGCGGGTATACAGATACGCAGTATTTT. This encodes CASSQSSGYTDTQYF.

The V gene is TRBV7-9, the J gene TRBJ1-1; no clear D. The germline V and J ends were trimmed by 2 bases and 5 bases, with 9 bases remaining between them. Germline V lookup: CDR1 SEHNR, CDR2 FQNEAQ (reference sequence). The CDR3 is 13 amino acids. The CDR3 is CASSLLGDTEAFF. CDR3 bases: TGTGCCAGCAGCTTACTCGGGGATACTGAAGCTTTCTTT.

This clone was picked up a small number of times. This chain links TRBV19 with TRBJ1-1, with TRBD1 identical over 9 bases. The CDR3 is 14 residues long. The ends lost 4 bases at V and 6 bases at J; junction bases unmatched: 6. The germline V gene has CDR1 LNHDA and CDR2 SQIVND (reference sequence). Here the CDR3 DNA reads TGTGCCAGTAGTACGGGACAGGGATGGGCTGAAGCTTTCTTT. It codes for CASSTGQGWAEAFF.

The chain links TRBV23-1 to TRBJ2-1; 13 bases match TRBD2. TRBV23-1 carries the ORF label, with uncertain function. The CDR3 is made up of 20 amino acids. Germline trimming cut 0 bases from V and 8 bases from J; bases unmatched to any gene: 16. CDR3 DNA: TGCGCCAGCAGTCAATCGCCGGACAGGACTAGCGGGGGAAACATCCATGAGCAGTTCTTC. Translated: CASSQSPDRTSGGNIHEQFF.

The V call is TRBV28, the J call TRBJ2-5, with 7 bases that match TRBD2. The junction had 15 bases not matched to a gene; V was cut back by 6 bases and J by 5 bases. CDR1 is MDHEN and CDR2 is SYDVKM in the germline V gene. The CDR3 runs to 16 residues. Written as DNA, the CDR3 is TGTGCCAGCAGAACTCAACTAGCGACTCTTCGGGAGACCCAGTACTTC. It encodes CASRTQLATLRETQYF.

The CDR3 DNA reads as TGTGCCAGCAGCCCGGACAGGCTCGGCGAGCAGTACTTC. It specifies CASSPDRLGEQYF. The V and J genes are TRBV6-1 and TRBJ2-7; TRBD1 agrees at 7 bases. CDR1 and CDR2 (germline): MNHNS, SASEGT. CDR3 length: 13 amino acids. Trimming cost V 6 bases and J 6 bases; bases outside gene matches: 8.

A few counts support this clone. The V and J genes are TRBV19 and TRBJ2-3, with TRBD1 matching 10 bases. This CDR3 comprises 14 residues. Germline V gives CDR1 LNHDA, CDR2 SQIVND (reference sequence). J was trimmed by 7 bases and V by 5 bases; bases with no gene match: 6. The CDR3 bases are TGTGCCAGTAGTCCGGACAGGGGGTTGAATACGCAGTATTTT. Translated, it gives CASSPDRGLNTQYF.

The V call is TRBV5-4, the J call TRBJ1-6, with a tentative D call TRBD1 (5 bases). The ends were cut back, 2 bases at V and 6 bases at J, with 12 bases in the middle. The CDR3 is 15 residues long. Germline V gene lookup returns CDR1 SGHNT and CDR2 YYREEE (reference sequence). The CDR3 here is CASSLDSGLNSPLHF. The CDR3 bases are TGTGCCAGCAGCTTAGACAGTGGTCTTAATTCACCCCTCCACTTT.

The chain combines TRBV27 with TRBJ2-1; 9 bases map to TRBD2. CDR3 length equals 15 residues. The V gene's germline CDR1 is MNHEY and CDR2 SMNVEV (reference sequence). V shed 8 bases and J 9 bases; nucleotides not matched to a gene: 14. The CDR3 is CASLPRGGTGSEQFF. CDR3 DNA sequence: TGTGCCAGCCTACCGCGGGGGGGTACTGGGAGTGAGCAGTTCTTC.

In regard to this clone: An end of the junction differs from the germline gene, which may be a read error. CDR3 in amino acids: CSSSSGQGGSYEQYF. DNA of the CDR3: TGTTCCAGCAGCTCCGGACAGGGCGGCTCCTACGAGCAGTACTTC. V and J are TRBV7-9 and TRBJ2-5, with TRBD1 matching 8 bases. The DNA end favors TRBJ2-7, so the J call may be wrong. Germline assignment: CDR1 SEHNR and CDR2 FQNEAQ (reference sequence). The CDR3 spans 15 residues.

A few counts support this clone. The J gene is TRBJ2-7, the V gene TRBV27; TRBD2 aligns across 11 bases. V shed 2 bases, J shed 4 bases, and the junction held 4 bases outside the gene matches. Germline CDR1 reads MNHEY; CDR2 reads SMNVEV (reference sequence). The CDR3 runs to 15 residues. CDR3 region: CASSLLAGGPYEQYF. The CDR3, as DNA: TGTGCCAGCAGTTTACTAGCGGGAGGCCCTTACGAGCAGTACTTC.

As for this clone: Different DNA sequences within this sample yield the same CDR3. The chain carries TRBV6-5 and TRBJ1-4; D call uncertain. Germline assignment: CDR1 MNHEY and CDR2 SVGAGI. The CDR3 is 15 residues long. Trimming left V 0 bases short and J 0 bases short, with 5 bases between. CDR3 nucleotide sequence: TGTGCCAGCAGTTACTCAGCTGCAACTAATGAAAAACTGTTTTTT. This gives the protein CASSYSAATNEKLFF.